These 16 T cell receptor beta chains originate from one sample sequenced in a study of cytomegalovirus exposure and HLA in healthy donors. Use of 60 Vbeta and 13 Jbeta primers characterized the PCR. Here immunoSEQ multiplex PCR was the method, and the copy in TCRdb shows in-frame clones only, minus some. The sample has tens of thousands of clones; approximately 70% are singletons. The sequencing input was PBMCs. The receptor set was obtained from a man aged 50 to 60 in good health and CMV-seronegative.

The chain has TRBV5-8 and TRBJ1-1, with a weak D call TRBD1 (5 bases). Looked up from germline, CDR1 is SGHTS and CDR2 is YDEGEE. The CDR3 length is 15 residues. The ends were cut back, 0 bases at V and 4 bases at J, with 13 bases in the middle. CDR3: CASSLVSWGGTEAFF. The CDR3 DNA sequence: TGTGCCAGCAGCTTGGTATCGTGGGGGGGCACTGAAGCTTTCTTT.

V and J are TRBV7-2 and TRBJ2-6; D is ambiguous. CDR3 length equals 15 residues. V lost 5 bases, J lost 4 bases, and 12 bases lay in between. The germline gives CDR1 SGHTA, CDR2 FQGNSA. CDR3 protein: CASSPRTRGANVLTF. The CDR3 DNA sequence: TGTGCCAGCAGCCCTAGAACCCGCGGGGCCAACGTCCTGACTTTC.

V usage is TRBV9 and J usage is TRBJ2-7, with D tentatively TRBD1 (6 bases). The CDR3 loop spans 14 amino acids. V lost 4 bases to trimming and J lost 3 bases, with 14 bases between them. CDR1 is SGDLS, CDR2 YYNGEE, per germline. The CDR3 loop reads CASSTGTRLYEQYF. The DNA of the CDR3 is TGTGCCAGCAGCACCGGGACAAGACTCTACGAGCAGTACTTC.

The rearrangement uses TRBV13 and TRBJ2-1; D is possibly TRBD2 (7 bases). The length of the CDR3 is 16 residues. The V gene lost 2 bases and the J gene lost 0 bases, with 11 bases spanning the gap. The germline V gene encodes CDR1 PRHDT and CDR2 FYEKMQ (reference sequence). Here the CDR3 DNA reads TGTGCCAGCAGCTTAAGGGGGAGGGACTCCTACAATGAGCAGTTCTTC. It yields the protein CASSLRGRDSYNEQFF.

This chain joins TRBV19 and TRBJ2-2; TRBD1 agrees at 9 bases. Germline V CDR1 and CDR2: LNHDA, SQIVND (reference sequence). The CDR3 has 16 amino acids. With 11 bases clipped from V and 4 bases from J, the junction kept 14 bases outside the gene matches. The CDR3, as DNA: TGTGCCTCCCAGGGCGGGGACAGGGCAGCCACCGGGGAGCTGTTTTTT. Protein product: CASQGGDRAATGELFF.

This chain connects TRBV5-1 to TRBJ1-6; 9 bases match TRBD1. Germline CDR1 SGHRS, CDR2 YFSETQ. V lost 5 bases, J lost 8 bases, and 14 bases stayed unmatched. The CDR3 loop spans 17 amino acids. CDR3 coding DNA: TGCGCCAGCAGACAGTCCGGGACAGGGAGTTTGGATTCACCCCTCCACTTT. Translated: CASRQSGTGSLDSPLHF.

This clone appeared a few times. The chain employs TRBV5-5 and TRBJ2-7; D possibly corresponds to TRBD1 (5 bases). The CDR3 has 15 amino acids. The germline V and J ends were trimmed by 4 bases and 5 bases, with 19 bases remaining between them. From germline, CDR1 is SGHKS and CDR2 YYEKEE (reference sequence). DNA for the CDR3: TGTGCCAGCAGCGCTATTTCCCAGGGTACCCACGAGCAGTACTTC. Its translation: CASSAISQGTHEQYF.

The chain links TRBV30 to TRBJ1-5; perhaps TRBD1 as D (5 bases). The germline V and J ends were trimmed by 5 bases and 6 bases, with 11 bases remaining between them. The length of the CDR3 is 12 residues. Germline V gene data show CDR1 as GTSNPN and CDR2 as SVGIG (reference sequence). Here the CDR3 DNA reads TGTGCCTGGTCAGCAGGGTCTCAGCCCCAGCATTTT. It is translated as CAWSAGSQPQHF.

The chain employs TRBV19 and TRBJ2-3; 9 nucleotides match TRBD1. J lost 4 bases, V lost 9 bases, and 8 bases had no gene match. The germline gives CDR1 LNHDA, CDR2 SQIVND (reference sequence). The CDR3 is 14 amino acids. This CDR3 reads CASLGQGKSDTQYF. CDR3 sequence (DNA): TGTGCCAGCCTGGGACAGGGAAAATCAGATACGCAGTATTTT.

The gene calls are TRBV27 and TRBJ2-5; 8 bases are shared with TRBD1. Looked up from germline, CDR1 is MNHEY and CDR2 is SMNVEV (reference sequence). V lost 5 bases and J lost 2; bases outside the gene matches: 4. CDR3 length: 14 residues. CDR3 nucleotides: TGTGCCAGCAGTATCGGGACAGGACAAGAGACCCAGTACTTC. Its translation is CASSIGTGQETQYF.

The chain has TRBV15 and TRBJ2-5; weak D call: TRBD1 (6 bases). The CDR3 has 17 amino acids. Trimming stripped 0 bases from V and 3 bases from J, with 17 bases between. Germline loops: CDR1 LNHNV, CDR2 YYDKDF (reference sequence). The CDR3 spells CATSRDGWAGVEETQYF. In nucleotides, the CDR3 is TGTGCCACCAGCAGAGATGGGTGGGCAGGGGTGGAAGAGACCCAGTACTTC. The full variable domain, its missing parts supplied by reference TRBV15 and TRBJ2-5, is DAMVIQNPRYQVTQFGKPVTLSCSQTLNHNVMYWYQQKSSQAPKLLFHYYDKDFNNEADTPDNFQSRRPNTSFCFLDIRSPGLGDTAMYLCATSRDGWAGVEETQYFGPGTRLLVL.

Only one count was recorded for this clone. This chain connects TRBV30 to TRBJ2-7, with D perhaps matching TRBD1 (6 bases). V was trimmed by 3 bases and J by 1 base, leaving 16 bases between them. Germline loops: CDR1 GTSNPN, CDR2 SVGIG (reference sequence). The CDR3 covers 15 residues. CDR3 sequence: CAWSLGQGLSYEQYF. The CDR3 DNA follows: TGTGCCTGGAGCCTGGGGCAGGGGCTTTCCTACGAGCAGTACTTC.

The chain combines TRBV29-1 with TRBJ1-1; TRBD1 agrees at 7 bases. Germline assignment: CDR1 SQVTM and CDR2 ANQGSEA. The junction had 4 bases not matched to a gene; V was cut back by 6 bases and J by 0 bases. The CDR3 spans 13 residues. The CDR3 DNA reads as TGCAGCGTCGGAGGGGGCGTGAACACTGAAGCTTTCTTT. Amino acids: CSVGGGVNTEAFF. The full variable domain, with the rest looked up from reference TRBV29-1 and TRBJ1-1, is SAVISQKPSRDICQRGTSLTIQCQVDSQVTMMFWYRQQPGQSLTLIATANQGSEATYESGFVIDKFPISRPNLTFSTLTVSNMSPEDSSIYLCSVGGGVNTEAFFGQGTRLTVV.

The rearrangement uses TRBV5-1 and TRBJ1-5; tentatively, D is TRBD1 (6 bases). The CDR3 has 13 amino acids. From germline, CDR1 is SGHRS and CDR2 YFSETQ. The V and J ends lost 4 bases and 6 bases respectively, with 11 bases between them. The CDR3 sequence is CASSEGGGQPQHF. CDR3 in DNA: TGCGCCAGCAGCGAAGGGGGGGGTCAGCCCCAGCATTTT.

This chain uses TRBV12-5 with TRBJ1-1, with D unclear. CDR1 LGHNT and CDR2 FRNRAP come from the germline V gene. V lost 4 bases and J lost 6, with 18 bases in between. The CDR3 totals 15 residues. The DNA for the CDR3 is TGTGCTAGTGGTTCACCGCCCCCGGCCGGGGCTGAAGCTTTCTTT. This gives the protein CASGSPPPAGAEAFF.

V and J are TRBV2 and TRBJ1-1, with 9 bases matching TRBD1. Germline V lookup: CDR1 SNHLY, CDR2 FYNNEI. V shed 4 bases and J 2 bases; nucleotides not matched to a gene: 5. This CDR3 comprises 15 residues. The CDR3 coding sequence is TGTGCCAGCAGTGGGGACAGGGCGGGAAACACTGAAGCTTTCTTT. It specifies CASSGDRAGNTEAFF.